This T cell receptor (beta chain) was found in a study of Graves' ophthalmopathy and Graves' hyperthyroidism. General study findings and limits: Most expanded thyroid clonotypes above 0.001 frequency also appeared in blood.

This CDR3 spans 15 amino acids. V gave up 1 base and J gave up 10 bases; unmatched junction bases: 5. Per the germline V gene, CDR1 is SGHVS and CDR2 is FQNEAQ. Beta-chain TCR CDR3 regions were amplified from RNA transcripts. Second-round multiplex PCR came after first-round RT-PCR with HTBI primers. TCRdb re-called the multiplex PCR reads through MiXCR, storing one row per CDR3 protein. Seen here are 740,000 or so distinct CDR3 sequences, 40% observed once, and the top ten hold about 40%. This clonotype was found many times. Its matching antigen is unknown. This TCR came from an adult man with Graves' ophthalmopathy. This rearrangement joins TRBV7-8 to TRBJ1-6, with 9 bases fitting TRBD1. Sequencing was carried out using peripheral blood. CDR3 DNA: TGTGCCAGCAGCTTAGTACAGGGGGCTGGCTCACCCCTCCACTTT. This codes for CASSLVQGAGSPLHF.